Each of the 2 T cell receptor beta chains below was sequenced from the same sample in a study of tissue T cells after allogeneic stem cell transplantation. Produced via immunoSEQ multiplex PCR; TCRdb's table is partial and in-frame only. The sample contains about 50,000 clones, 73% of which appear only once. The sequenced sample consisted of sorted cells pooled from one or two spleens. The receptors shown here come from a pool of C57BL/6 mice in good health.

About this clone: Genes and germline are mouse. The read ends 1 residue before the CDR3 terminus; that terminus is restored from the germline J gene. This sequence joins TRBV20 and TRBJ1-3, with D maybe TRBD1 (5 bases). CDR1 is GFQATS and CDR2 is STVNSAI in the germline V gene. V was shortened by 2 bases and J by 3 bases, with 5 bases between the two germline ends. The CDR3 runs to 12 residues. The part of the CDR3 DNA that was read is TGTGGTGCTAGGAGGGGTGGAAATACGCTCTAT. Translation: CGARRGGNTLY. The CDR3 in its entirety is CGARRGGNTLYF. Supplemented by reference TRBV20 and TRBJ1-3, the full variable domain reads GALVYQYPRRTICKSGTSMRMECQAVGFQATSVAWYRQSPQKTFELIALSTVNSAIKYEQNFTQEKFPISHPNLSFSSMTVLNAYLEDRGLYLCGARRGGNTLYFGEGSRLIVV.

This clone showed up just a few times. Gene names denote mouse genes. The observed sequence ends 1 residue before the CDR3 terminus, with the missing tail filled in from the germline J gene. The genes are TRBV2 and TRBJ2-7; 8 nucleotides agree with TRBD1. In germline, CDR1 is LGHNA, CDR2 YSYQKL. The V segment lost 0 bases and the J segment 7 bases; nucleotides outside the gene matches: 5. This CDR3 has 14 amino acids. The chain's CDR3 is CASSQDQGAREQYF. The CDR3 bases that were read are TGTGCCAGCAGCCAAGATCAGGGGGCGAGGGAACAGTAC.